This T cell receptor beta chain derives from a study of T-cell memory formation after mild COVID-19. Findings and limits, study-wide: There was a balanced CD4/CD8 profile in clones contracting day 15 to 85, and later expanders leaned CD4+. There were some responding clones in pre-infection memory, which suggested that cross-reactive memory had joined.

Barcoded TCR alpha and TCR beta cDNA libraries with UMIs came from 5'RACE using constant-segment primers. TCRdb ran MiXCR on the 5' RACE reads and lists one entry per CDR3 protein. The sample has approximately 400,000 distinct CDR3 sequences, less than 25% seen once. This CDR3 spans 17 amino acids. The V gene's germline CDR1 is LGHNA and CDR2 YNFKEQ. V trimming: 2 bases; J trimming: 4 bases; junction bases outside the gene matches: 12. As concerns this clonotype: Antigen: not known.

The chain employs TRBV4-2 and TRBJ2-5; 8 nucleotides line up with TRBD1. This TCR derives from an adult woman who had mild COVID-19 (a few samples of this study predate the infection). Cell type and time point are not known. Source material: PBMCs or a T cell subset sorted from them (not recorded which). CDR3 in DNA: TGTGCCAGCAGCCAATCGACCCAGGGGGCCGGGGGAGAGACCCAGTACTTC. The encoded protein is CASSQSTQGAGGETQYF.